These T cell receptor beta chains were read from a single sample in a study of cytomegalovirus exposure and HLA in healthy donors. Assay: immunoSEQ multiplex PCR; the TCRdb copy retains only in-frame clones and omits some. The table lists some 71,000 clones, approximately 94% of them singletons. The sample comprised PBMCs. Every receptor here comes from a woman aged 18-29 years in good health and CMV-seronegative. Both conserved end residues are part of each CDR3. Expanded clones get a size class; other rows say once, few or many, or leave the size out.

CDR3aa	abundance	v_gene	j_gene
CASVVGDGGGLLFF	.	TRBV6-5	TRBJ1-4
CASSQEQLTYNSPLHF	.	TRBV14	TRBJ1-6
CASSSLTGTYEQYF	.	TRBV11-2	TRBJ2-7
CASSTRSPRGNTNYGYTF	.	TRBV19	TRBJ1-2
CASSAGQGAGTQYF	.	TRBV2	TRBJ2-5
CASSLTRGGLGDEQFF	once	TRBV7-9	TRBJ2-1
CASSLGVALALTDTQYF	.	TRBV7-2	TRBJ2-3
CASSPQGPEETQYF	.	TRBV19	TRBJ2-5
CASSPGGYEAFF	.	TRBV7-2	TRBJ1-1
CASSPILSSGSNYEQYF	.	TRBV28	TRBJ2-7
CAWSTSGYEQYF	.	TRBV30	TRBJ2-7
CAIRNDRTYEQYF	.	TRBV10-3	TRBJ2-7
CASSLDRDYEQYF	.	TRBV5-4	TRBJ2-7
CASSPGTSGGVGEQFF	.	TRBV7-6	TRBJ2-1
CASSPPTGTTEAFF	.	TRBV9	TRBJ1-1
CASSGGGGLYNEQFF	.	TRBV2	TRBJ2-1
CSVRGRGETQYF	.	TRBV29-1	TRBJ2-5
CASGLVYRTEAFF	.	TRBV12-5	TRBJ1-1
CASSSRLAADIYEQYF	.	TRBV27	TRBJ2-7
CASSSDGVGQPQHF	.	TRBV7-9	TRBJ1-5
CASSQEAAGDQPQHF	.	TRBV4-2	TRBJ1-5
CATLTGETQYF	.	TRBV10-3	TRBJ2-3
CASSPRWTEAFF	.	TRBV28	TRBJ1-1
CASSPLTSGALDTQYF	.	TRBV5-1	TRBJ2-3
CAWIRAGQAFEQFF	.	TRBV30	TRBJ2-1
CASHGVAPRTDTQYF	.	TRBV2	TRBJ2-3
CSVEAPDRNSYNEQFF	.	TRBV29-1	TRBJ2-1
CASSGGSSYEQYF	.	TRBV27	TRBJ2-7
CASSVRGSGVGGETQYF	.	TRBV9	TRBJ2-5
CASSRSGGRTDTQYF	.	TRBV5-6	TRBJ2-3